This TCR beta chain appears in the sequencing data of a study of blood T cell repertoires in COVID-19. Study-level information: Some COVID-19 samples were acute and others convalescent; all came from the United States, Italy and Spain. Sample material is recorded as cDNA or gDNA derived from T cells, B-cell-depleted T cells, or PBMCs.

Per the original data handling: Reference gene primer amplification yielded estimated nucleated cell counts. Libraries were prepared by immunoSEQ multiplex PCR; TCRdb keeps only in-frame clonotypes and omits some of them. Clone size and the V and J calls come from that table; the DNA yielded D and trimming. Here the sample spans over 350,000 clones, 86% being singletons. The clonotype was recovered from a woman in her twenties or thirties with active or convalescent COVID-19. Material for sequencing was peripheral blood.

CDR3 sequence (DNA): TGTGCCAGCAAGCGGGGGGGTGAGGAGACCCAGTACTTC. Translated: CASKRGGEETQYF. This chain uses TRBV3-1 (or the pseudogene TRBV3-2) with TRBJ2-5; the match to TRBD2 covers 10 bases. The germline gives CDR1 LGHDT, CDR2 YNNKEL (reference sequence). Losses at the gene ends were 7 bases for V and 5 bases for J; bases not matched to a gene: 4. The CDR3 is made up of 13 amino acids.